This T cell receptor (beta chain) was captured in a study of shared clonotypes between healthy human individuals. Study results and caveats: The study's rarefaction showed incomplete sorted-subset sequencing despite large depth.

Assay execution took place at the deep level. The assay was immunoSEQ multiplex PCR, and TCRdb's table has in-frame clones only and misses some. Of roughly 2.4 million clones in the sample, 90% to 96% were seen once. All the donors were Caucasian adults who lived in Nashville, Tennessee. The CD4+ fraction was divided into a CD45RA+ naive subset and a CD45RA-negative memory subset. About this clone: Its antigen is unidentified. Different DNA sequences within this sample yield the same CDR3.

The clonotype comes from a man younger than 35 in good health. The specimen was naive CD4+ T cells sorted from blood. Subset defined: CD45RA+ positively selected.

The CDR3, as DNA: TGTGCCAGCAGCTTAGTTCTAGCGGGAGGAGAGACCCAGTACTTC. It specifies CASSLVLAGGETQYF. The V and J genes are TRBV7-9 and TRBJ2-5; 11 positions match TRBD2. The germline gives CDR1 SEHNR, CDR2 FQNEAQ (reference sequence). J lost 4 bases, V lost 1 base, and 2 bases had no gene match. CDR3 size: 15 residues.